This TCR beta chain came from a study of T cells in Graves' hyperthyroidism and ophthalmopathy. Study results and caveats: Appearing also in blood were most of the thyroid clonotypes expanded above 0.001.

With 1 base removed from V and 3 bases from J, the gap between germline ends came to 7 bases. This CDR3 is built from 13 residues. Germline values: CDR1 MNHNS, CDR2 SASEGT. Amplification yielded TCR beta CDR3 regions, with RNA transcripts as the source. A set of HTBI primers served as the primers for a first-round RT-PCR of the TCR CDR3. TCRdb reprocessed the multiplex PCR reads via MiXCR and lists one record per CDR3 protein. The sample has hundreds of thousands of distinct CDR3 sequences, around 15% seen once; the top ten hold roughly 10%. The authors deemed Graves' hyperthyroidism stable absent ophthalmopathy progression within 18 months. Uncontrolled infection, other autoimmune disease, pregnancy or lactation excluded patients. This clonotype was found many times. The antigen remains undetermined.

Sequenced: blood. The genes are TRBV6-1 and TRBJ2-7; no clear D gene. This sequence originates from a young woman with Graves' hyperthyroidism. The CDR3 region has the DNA TGTGCCAGCAGTGAAGAAGGCGGCTACGAGCAGTACTTC. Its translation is CASSEEGGYEQYF.